This T cell receptor (beta chain) was identified in a study of glioma-infiltrating T cells after dendritic cell vaccination. Study findings and constraints: The cohort had few patients with full blood and tumor sets.

Germline values: CDR1 KGHSH, CDR2 LQKENI. CDR3 length: 15 amino acids. J gave up 1 base and V 4 bases, and 2 bases lay outside the gene matches. Sequencing was performed with immunoSEQ multiplex PCR; in TCRdb, only in-frame clones are kept and a portion is missing. The data contain about 92,000 clones, 85% to 90% of them singletons. As for this clone: The antigen is unknown.

The clonotype originates from a human donor with glioblastoma. The genes are TRBV18 and TRBJ2-2; TRBD1 matches 8 bases. The sequences come from blood, collected before dendritic cell vaccination. CDR3 bases: TGTGCCAGCTCACACGGACAGGGGAACACCGGGGAGCTGTTTTTT. Its protein product is CASSHGQGNTGELFF.